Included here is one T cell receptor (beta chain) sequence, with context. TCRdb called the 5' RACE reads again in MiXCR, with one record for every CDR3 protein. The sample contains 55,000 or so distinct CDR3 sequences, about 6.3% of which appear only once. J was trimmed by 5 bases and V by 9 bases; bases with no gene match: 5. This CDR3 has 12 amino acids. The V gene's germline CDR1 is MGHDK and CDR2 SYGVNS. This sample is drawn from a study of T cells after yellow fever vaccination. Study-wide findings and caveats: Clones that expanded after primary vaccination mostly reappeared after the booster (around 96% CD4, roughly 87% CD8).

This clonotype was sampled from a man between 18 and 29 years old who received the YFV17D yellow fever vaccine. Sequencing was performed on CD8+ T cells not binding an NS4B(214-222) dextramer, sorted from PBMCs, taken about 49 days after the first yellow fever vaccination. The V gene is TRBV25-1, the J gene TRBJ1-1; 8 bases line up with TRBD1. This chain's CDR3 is CASGQGLTEAFF. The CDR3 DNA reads TGTGCCAGTGGACAGGGTTTGACTGAAGCTTTCTTT.